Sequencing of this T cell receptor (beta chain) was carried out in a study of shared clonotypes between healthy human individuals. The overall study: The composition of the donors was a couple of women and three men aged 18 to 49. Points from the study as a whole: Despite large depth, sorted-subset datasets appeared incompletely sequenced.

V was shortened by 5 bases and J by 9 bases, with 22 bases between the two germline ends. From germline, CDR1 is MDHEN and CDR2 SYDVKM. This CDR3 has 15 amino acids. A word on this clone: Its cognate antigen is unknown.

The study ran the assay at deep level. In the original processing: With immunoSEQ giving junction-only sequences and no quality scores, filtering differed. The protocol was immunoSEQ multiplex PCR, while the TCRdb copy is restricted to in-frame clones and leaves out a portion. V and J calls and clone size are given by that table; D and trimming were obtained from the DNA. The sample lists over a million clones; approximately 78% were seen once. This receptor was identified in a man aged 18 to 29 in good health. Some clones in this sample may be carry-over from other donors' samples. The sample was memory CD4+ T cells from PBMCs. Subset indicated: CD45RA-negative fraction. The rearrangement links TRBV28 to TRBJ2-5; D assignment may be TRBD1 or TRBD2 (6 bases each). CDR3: CASSPPRGGLAAQYF. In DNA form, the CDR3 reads TGTGCCAGCAGTCCTCCCCGAGGGGGGCTCGCGGCCCAGTACTTC.